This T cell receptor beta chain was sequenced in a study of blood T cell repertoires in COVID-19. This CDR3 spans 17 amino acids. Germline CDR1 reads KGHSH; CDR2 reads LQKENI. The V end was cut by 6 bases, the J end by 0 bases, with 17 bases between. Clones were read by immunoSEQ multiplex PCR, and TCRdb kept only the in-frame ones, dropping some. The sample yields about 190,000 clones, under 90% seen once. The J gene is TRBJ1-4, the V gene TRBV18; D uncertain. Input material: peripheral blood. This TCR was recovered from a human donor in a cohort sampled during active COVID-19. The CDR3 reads CASSRQTHGATNEKLFF. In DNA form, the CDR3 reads TGTGCCAGCTCGCGCCAAACACATGGAGCAACTAATGAAAAACTGTTTTTT. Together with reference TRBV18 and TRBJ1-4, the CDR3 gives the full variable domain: NAGVMQNPRHLVRRRGQEARLRCSPMKGHSHVYWYRQLPEEGLKFMVYLQKENIIDESGMPKERFSAEFPKEGPSILRIQQVVRGDSAAYFCASSRQTHGATNEKLFFGSGTQLSVL.